This T cell receptor (beta chain) was identified during a study of OX40 agonist ivuxolimab in advanced cancers. Across the study: As their treatment, patients were administered ivuxolimab, an agonistic anti-OX40 (CD134) antibody. Every 2 weeks, ivuxolimab was infused into the patients intravenously at between 0.01 and 10 mg/kg. Study conclusions and caveats: Clonal expansion was among the lowest in partial responders at 0.1-3.0 mg/kg, especially CD8+.

With respect to this clone: Antigen specificity is unknown.

Libraries were prepared by immunoSEQ multiplex PCR; TCRdb keeps only in-frame clonotypes and omits some of them. The table has just under 85,000 clones, 84% seen once. The V and J ends lost 8 bases and 5 bases, in that order; junction bases with no gene match: 9. CDR1 and CDR2 (germline): ENHRY, SYGVKD. The CDR3 covers 14 residues. The material was CD4+ or CD8+ T cells sorted from blood, obtained in a trial of the OX40 agonist ivuxolimab. J is TRBJ2-7 and V is TRBV10-3; 10 nucleotides agree with TRBD1. This sequence was found in an adult with an advanced solid tumor such as melanoma, head and neck, liver or kidney cancer. In DNA form, the CDR3 reads TGTGCCATCGCGGCCGGGACAGGGGACCACGAGCAGTACTTC. This encodes CAIAAGTGDHEQYF.